This note documents a single T cell receptor (beta chain) sequence. This clone was seen a single time. It has no known antigen specificity. No base-level quality is on record; no much larger clone is a single base apart. The data stem from a study of blood T cell repertoires in COVID-19 (dated by TCRdb to about 2020). With respect to the entire study: Samples covering the acute and convalescent phases of COVID-19 were provided by collaborators in the United States, Italy and Spain. The material from the prospective study consisted of cDNA or gDNA derived from T cells, B-cell-depleted T cells, or PBMCs. The dataset comprised deeply sampled blood TCRbeta repertoires from subjects exposed to, actively infected with, or recovered from COVID-19. The repertoires were released in a freely available public database meant as a resource for research on the immune response to SARS-CoV-2. The samples were drawn from two sources: the first 160 participants of the ongoing ImmuneRACE study, and 1,000 to 1,500 subjects contributed by 6 global collaborators. The sample metadata nearly always contained a de-identified subject ID, COVID-19 status, age in years and sex. HLA class I and class II types, where available, came from metadata supplied by the sample provider rather than from assay-based typing.

The CDR3 runs 14 amino acids, cysteine and phenylalanine included. Of the read, only the CDR3 DNA is kept; its 42 bases are in frame from base 1. CDR1 and CDR2 were assigned from the germline V gene (reference sequence) as GTSNPN and SVGIG. V and J lose 0 bases and 1 base, and a span of 9 bases separates them. A second Seattle source provided samples from volunteer blood donors who had recovered from COVID-19. Collaborating institutions collected whole blood in K2EDTA tubes following their own protocols. For TCRbeta analysis, collaborator samples were shipped as frozen whole blood, as isolated PBMCs, or as DNA extracted from either sample type. TCRbeta CDR3 regions were amplified from genomic DNA by means of the immunoSEQ Assay, a bias-controlled multiplex PCR. Per the source publication's procedure: Within the assay, amplification of reference gene primers was used to estimate how many nucleated cells each sample contained. To quantify the absolute abundance of each unique TCRbeta CDR3 rearrangement, sequence reads were collapsed and filtered. For each sample, productive Simpson clonality was calculated as the square root of Simpson's diversity index across productive rearrangements. TCRdb provides this immuneACCESS table in a form limited to in-frame rearrangements. Some clones are lacking; in checked studies, under half of them reflect an unresolved V gene, and why the rest are absent is not known. The V and J calls and the clone size are those of that table, but D and trimming were determined from the DNA. The sample data list fewer than 200,000 clones, and approximately 90% of these were observed just once. The ten biggest clones cover roughly 2% of the sample.

Overall results and qualifications from the work: The quantity of clinical and demographic metadata differed by source and by participant and was supplied without curation.

The specimen sequenced was peripheral blood. This TCR came from a man between 45 and 60 years old who had recovered from COVID-19. The chain was built from TRBV30 and TRBJ2-5; a tentative D call is TRBD2 (5 bases match). The CDR3 region: CAWSVRGFQETQYF. The nucleotide sequence reads TGTGCCTGGAGTGTACGAGGGTTCCAAGAGACCCAGTACTTC.